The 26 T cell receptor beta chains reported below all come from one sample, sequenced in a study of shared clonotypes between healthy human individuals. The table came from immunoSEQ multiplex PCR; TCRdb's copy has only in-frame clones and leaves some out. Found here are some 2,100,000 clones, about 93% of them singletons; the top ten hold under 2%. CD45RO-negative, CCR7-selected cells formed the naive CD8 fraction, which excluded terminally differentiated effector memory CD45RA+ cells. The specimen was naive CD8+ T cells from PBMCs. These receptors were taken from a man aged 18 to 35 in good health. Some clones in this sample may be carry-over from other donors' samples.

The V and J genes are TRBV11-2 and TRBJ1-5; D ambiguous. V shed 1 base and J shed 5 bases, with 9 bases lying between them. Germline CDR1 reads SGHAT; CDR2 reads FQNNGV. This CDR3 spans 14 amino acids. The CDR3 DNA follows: TGTGCCAGCAGCTTAGCAGGTCCGGATCAGCCCCAGCATTTT. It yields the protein CASSLAGPDQPQHF.

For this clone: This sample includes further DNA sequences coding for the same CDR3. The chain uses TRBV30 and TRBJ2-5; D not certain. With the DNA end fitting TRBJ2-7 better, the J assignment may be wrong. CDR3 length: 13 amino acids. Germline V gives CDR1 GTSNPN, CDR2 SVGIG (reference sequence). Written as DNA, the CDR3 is TGTGCCTGGAGTGTCGGAAGCTCCTACGAGCAGTACTTC. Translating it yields CAWSVGSSYEQYF.

CDR3 loop: CASSYSGGGSLGYTF. As DNA, the CDR3 is TGTGCCAGCAGTTACTCGGGGGGGGGATCCCTTGGCTACACCTTC. This sequence joins TRBV6-6 and TRBJ1-2; the D gene is possibly TRBD1 (5 bases). The CDR3 has 15 residues. Per the germline V gene, CDR1 is MNHNY and CDR2 is SVGAGI (reference sequence). Trimming pared 0 bases from V and 7 bases from J, leaving 15 bases between.

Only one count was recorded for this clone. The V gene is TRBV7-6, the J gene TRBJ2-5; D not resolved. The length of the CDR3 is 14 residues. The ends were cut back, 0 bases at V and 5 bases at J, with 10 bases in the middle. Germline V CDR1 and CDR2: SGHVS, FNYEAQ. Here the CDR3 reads CASSLAGFGETQYF. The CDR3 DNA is TGTGCCAGCAGCTTAGCGGGATTCGGGGAGACCCAGTACTTC.

The CDR3 here is CASSFGNRDRGGEKLFF. The CDR3 coding sequence is TGCGCCAGCAGCTTTGGAAACCGGGACAGGGGTGGCGAAAAACTGTTTTTT. This chain links TRBV5-1 with TRBJ1-4; 10 positions match TRBD1. V was clipped by 2 bases and J by 8 bases; unmatched bases: 12. The germline gives CDR1 SGHRS, CDR2 YFSETQ. The CDR3 contains 17 residues.

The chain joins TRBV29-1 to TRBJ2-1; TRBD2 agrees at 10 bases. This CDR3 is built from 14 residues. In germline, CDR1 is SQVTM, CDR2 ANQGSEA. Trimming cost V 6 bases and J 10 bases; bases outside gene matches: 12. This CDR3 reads CSVGGASGSWEQFF. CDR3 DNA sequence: TGCAGCGTGGGAGGGGCTAGCGGGAGCTGGGAGCAGTTCTTC.

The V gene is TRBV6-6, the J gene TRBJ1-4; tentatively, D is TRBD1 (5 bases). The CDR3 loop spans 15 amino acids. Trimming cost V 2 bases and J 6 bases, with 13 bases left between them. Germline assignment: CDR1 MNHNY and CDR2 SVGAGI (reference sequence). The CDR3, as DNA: TGTGCCAGCAGTTACCCGACAGCTGCGGATGAAAAACTGTTTTTT. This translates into CASSYPTAADEKLFF.

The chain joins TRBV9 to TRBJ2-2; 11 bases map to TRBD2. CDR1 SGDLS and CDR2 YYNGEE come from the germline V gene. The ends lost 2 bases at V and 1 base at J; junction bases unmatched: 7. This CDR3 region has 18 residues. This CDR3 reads CASSVSISGRENTGELFF. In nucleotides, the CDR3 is TGTGCCAGCAGCGTGTCCATTAGCGGGAGGGAGAACACCGGGGAGCTGTTTTTT.

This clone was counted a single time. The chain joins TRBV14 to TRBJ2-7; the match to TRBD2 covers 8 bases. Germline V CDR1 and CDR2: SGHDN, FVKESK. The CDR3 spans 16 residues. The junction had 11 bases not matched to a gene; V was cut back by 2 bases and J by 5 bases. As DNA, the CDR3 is TGTGCCAGCAGCCAAAAACCCTCCGGGAGGGTCCACGAGCAGTACTTC. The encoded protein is CASSQKPSGRVHEQYF.

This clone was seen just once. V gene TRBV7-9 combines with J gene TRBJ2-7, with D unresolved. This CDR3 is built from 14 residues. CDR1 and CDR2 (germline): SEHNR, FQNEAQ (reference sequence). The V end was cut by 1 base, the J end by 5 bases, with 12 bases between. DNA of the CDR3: TGTGCCAGCAGCTTAGAGTGGGGTCGGCACGAGCAGTACTTC. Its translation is CASSLEWGRHEQYF.

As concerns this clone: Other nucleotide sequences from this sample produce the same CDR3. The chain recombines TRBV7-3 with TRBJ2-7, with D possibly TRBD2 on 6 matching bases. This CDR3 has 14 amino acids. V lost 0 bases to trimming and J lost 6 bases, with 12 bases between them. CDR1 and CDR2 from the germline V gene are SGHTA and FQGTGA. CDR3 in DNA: TGTGCCAGCAGCTTAACGCCGGGAGCGGGCGAGCAGTACTTC. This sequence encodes CASSLTPGAGEQYF.

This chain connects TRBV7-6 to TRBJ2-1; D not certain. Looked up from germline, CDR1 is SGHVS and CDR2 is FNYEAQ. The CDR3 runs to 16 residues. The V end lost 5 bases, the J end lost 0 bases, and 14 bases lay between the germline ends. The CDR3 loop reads CASSRSSAVSYNEQFF. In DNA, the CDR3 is TGTGCCAGCAGCCGCAGCTCGGCGGTCTCCTACAATGAGCAGTTCTTC. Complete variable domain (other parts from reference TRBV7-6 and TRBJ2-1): GAGVSQSPRYKVTKRGQDVALRCDPISGHVSLYWYRQALGQGPEFLTYFNYEAQQDKSGLPNDRFSAERPEGSISTLTIQRTEQRDSAMYRCASSRSSAVSYNEQFFGPGTRLTVL.

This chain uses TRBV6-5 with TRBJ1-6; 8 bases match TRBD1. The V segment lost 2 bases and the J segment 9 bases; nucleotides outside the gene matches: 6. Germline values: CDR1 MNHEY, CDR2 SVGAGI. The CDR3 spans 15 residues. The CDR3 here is CASSYTTGVGSPLHF. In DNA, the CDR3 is TGTGCCAGCAGTTACACGACAGGGGTGGGTTCACCCCTCCACTTT.

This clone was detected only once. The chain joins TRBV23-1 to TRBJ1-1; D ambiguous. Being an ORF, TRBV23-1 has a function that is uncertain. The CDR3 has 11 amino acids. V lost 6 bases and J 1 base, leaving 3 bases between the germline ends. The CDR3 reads CASRRNTEAFF. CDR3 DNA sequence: TGCGCCAGCAGGAGGAACACTGAAGCTTTCTTT.

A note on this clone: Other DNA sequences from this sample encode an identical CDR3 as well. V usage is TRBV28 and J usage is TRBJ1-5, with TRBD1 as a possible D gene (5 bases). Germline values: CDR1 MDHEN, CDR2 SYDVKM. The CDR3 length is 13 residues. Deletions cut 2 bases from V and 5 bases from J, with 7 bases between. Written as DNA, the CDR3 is TGTGCCAGCAGTTTACGGGGGGATCAGCCCCAGCATTTT. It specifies CASSLRGDQPQHF.

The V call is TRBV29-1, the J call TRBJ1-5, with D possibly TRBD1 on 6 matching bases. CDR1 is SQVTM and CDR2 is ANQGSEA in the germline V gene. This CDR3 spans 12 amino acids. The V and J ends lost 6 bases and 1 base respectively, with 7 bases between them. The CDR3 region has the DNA TGCAGCGTACAGGGAAGCAATCAGCCCCAGCATTTT. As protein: CSVQGSNQPQHF.

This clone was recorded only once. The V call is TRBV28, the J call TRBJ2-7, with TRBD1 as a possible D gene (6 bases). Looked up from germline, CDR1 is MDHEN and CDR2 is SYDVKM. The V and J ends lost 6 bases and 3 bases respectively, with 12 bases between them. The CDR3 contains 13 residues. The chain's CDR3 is CASSQNRVYEQYF. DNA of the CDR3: TGTGCCAGCAGCCAGAACAGGGTCTACGAGCAGTACTTC.

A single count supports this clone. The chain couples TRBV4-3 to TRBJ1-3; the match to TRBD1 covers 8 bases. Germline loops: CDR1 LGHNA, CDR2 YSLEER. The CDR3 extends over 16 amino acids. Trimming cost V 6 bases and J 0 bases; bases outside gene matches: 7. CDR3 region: CASSGGQVLSGNTIYF. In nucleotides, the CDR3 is TGCGCCAGCAGTGGGGGACAGGTCCTCTCTGGAAACACCATATATTTT.

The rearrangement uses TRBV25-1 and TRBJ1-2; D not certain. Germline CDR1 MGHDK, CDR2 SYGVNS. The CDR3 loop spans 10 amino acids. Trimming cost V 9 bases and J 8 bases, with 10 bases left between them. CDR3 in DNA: TGTGCCAGTTTTGGGAGAGGCTACACCTTC. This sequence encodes CASFGRGYTF.

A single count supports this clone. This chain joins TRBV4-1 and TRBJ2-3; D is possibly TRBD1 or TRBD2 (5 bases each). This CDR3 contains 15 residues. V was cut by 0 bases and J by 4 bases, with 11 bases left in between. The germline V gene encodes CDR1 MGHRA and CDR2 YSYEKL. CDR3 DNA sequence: TGCGCCAGCAGCCAAGATTCCCCGGGACCAGATACGCAGTATTTT. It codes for CASSQDSPGPDTQYF.

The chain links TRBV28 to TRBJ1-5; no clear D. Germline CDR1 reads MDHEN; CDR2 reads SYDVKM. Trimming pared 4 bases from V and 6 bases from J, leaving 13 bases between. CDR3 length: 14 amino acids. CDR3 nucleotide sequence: TGTGCCAGCAGTTCGGCCTGGAGGAGTCAGCCCCAGCATTTT. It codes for CASSSAWRSQPQHF.

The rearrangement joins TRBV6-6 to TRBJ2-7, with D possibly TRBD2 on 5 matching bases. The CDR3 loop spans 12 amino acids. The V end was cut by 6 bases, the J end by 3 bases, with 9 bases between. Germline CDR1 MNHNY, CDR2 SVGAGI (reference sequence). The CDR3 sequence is CASSPGVYEQYF. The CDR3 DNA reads TGTGCCAGCAGCCCCGGGGTCTACGAGCAGTACTTC.

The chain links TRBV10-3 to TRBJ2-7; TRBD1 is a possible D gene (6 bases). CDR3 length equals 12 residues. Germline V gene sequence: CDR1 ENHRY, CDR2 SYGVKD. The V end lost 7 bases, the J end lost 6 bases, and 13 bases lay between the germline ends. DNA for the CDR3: TGTGCCATCAAGCAGGGGTCTGGCGAGCAGTACTTC. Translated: CAIKQGSGEQYF.

The DNA for the CDR3 is TGTGCCAGCAGCTTAGACGAGACCCGTCGGCATGGCTACACCTTC. This encodes CASSLDETRRHGYTF. The chain has TRBV7-9 and TRBJ1-2; D is unclear. The germline V and J ends were trimmed by 1 base and 6 bases, with 15 bases remaining between them. Germline CDR1 and CDR2: SEHNR and FQNEAQ (reference sequence). This CDR3 has 15 amino acids.

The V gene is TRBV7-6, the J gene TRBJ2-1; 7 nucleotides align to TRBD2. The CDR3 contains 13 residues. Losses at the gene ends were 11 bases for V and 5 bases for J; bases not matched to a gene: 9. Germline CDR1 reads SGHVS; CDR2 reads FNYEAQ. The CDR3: CACGGLGNNEQFF. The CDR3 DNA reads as TGTGCCTGCGGGGGTCTGGGAAACAATGAGCAGTTCTTC.

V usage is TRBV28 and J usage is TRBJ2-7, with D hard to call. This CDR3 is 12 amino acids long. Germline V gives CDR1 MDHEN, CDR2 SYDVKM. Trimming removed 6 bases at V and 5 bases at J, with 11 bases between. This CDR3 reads CASSPLYDEQYF. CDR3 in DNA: TGTGCCAGCAGCCCTCTCTACGACGAGCAGTACTTC.